The 20 T cell receptor beta chains given below trace back to one sample, sequenced in a study of blood T cell repertoires in COVID-19. Sequencing used immunoSEQ multiplex PCR; TCRdb keeps in-frame clones, though not all of them. The sample yields roughly 200,000 clones, roughly 90% seen once. Sequenced input: peripheral blood. All receptors derive from a man aged 50 or older with acute or convalescent COVID-19.

This clone appeared a single time. V is TRBV13 and J is TRBJ2-1; D unresolved. Germline values: CDR1 PRHDT, CDR2 FYEKMQ (reference sequence). V was shortened by 5 bases and J by 1 base, with 12 bases between the two germline ends. The CDR3 consists of 15 residues. CDR3 sequence (DNA): TGTGCCAGCAGCGCGGAGTATAGGTCCTACAATGAGCAGTTCTTC. It codes for CASSAEYRSYNEQFF.

This clone was seen once. V is TRBV9 and J is TRBJ2-7; 7 bases align to TRBD1. The junction had 4 bases not matched to a gene; V was cut back by 3 bases and J by 4 bases. Germline V lookup: CDR1 SGDLS, CDR2 YYNGEE. The CDR3 length is 13 residues. CDR3 bases: TGTGCCAGCAGCGAGGGACAGTCTTACGAGCAGTACTTC. Protein sequence: CASSEGQSYEQYF. The full variable domain, its missing parts supplied by reference TRBV9 and TRBJ2-7, is DSGVTQTPKHLITATGQRVTLRCSPRSGDLSVYWYQQSLDQGLQFLIQYYNGEERAKGNILERFSAQQFPDLHSELNLSSLELGDSALYFCASSEGQSYEQYFGPGTRLTVT.

A single count supports this clone. V usage is TRBV7-9 and J usage is TRBJ1-4; D not certain. The CDR3 runs 12 residues. The V and J ends lost 6 bases and 8 bases respectively, with 10 bases between them. Germline V CDR1 and CDR2: SEHNR, FQNEAQ (reference sequence). The CDR3 DNA is TGTGCCAGCAGGTCAGGTGGGGAAAAACTGTTTTTT. Amino acids: CASRSGGEKLFF.

The chain employs TRBV24-1 and TRBJ1-4; 10 bases line up with TRBD1. Germline CDR1 reads KGHDR; CDR2 reads SFDVKD. The length of the CDR3 is 13 residues. The junction had 1 base not matched to a gene; V was cut back by 7 bases and J by 6 bases. In nucleotides, the CDR3 is TGTGCCACCAGAGGGACAGGGGATGAAAAACTGTTTTTT. It yields the protein CATRGTGDEKLFF.

The chain has TRBV27 and TRBJ1-3; 10 bases agree with TRBD1. V shed 6 bases, J shed 6 bases, and the junction held 11 bases outside the gene matches. Germline CDR1 and CDR2: MNHEY and SMNVEV (reference sequence). The CDR3 has 16 residues. The CDR3 DNA reads as TGTGCCAGCAGACCGGGGATGGGACAGGGGTTAAACACCATATATTTT. Translation: CASRPGMGQGLNTIYF.

The chain links TRBV5-1 to TRBJ2-6; tentative D call: TRBD2 (5 bases). The CDR3 is 17 residues long. CDR1 is SGHRS and CDR2 is YFSETQ in the germline V gene. The germline V and J ends were trimmed by 2 bases and 2 bases, with 14 bases remaining between them. The chain's CDR3 is CASSFELLGAGANVLTF. In nucleotides, the CDR3 is TGCGCCAGCAGCTTCGAGCTCTTGGGAGCTGGGGCCAACGTCCTGACTTTC.

V usage is TRBV5-1 and J usage is TRBJ2-3; 7 nucleotides align to TRBD2. The V segment lost 8 bases and the J segment 3 bases; nucleotides outside the gene matches: 12. The germline gives CDR1 SGHRS, CDR2 YFSETQ. This CDR3 comprises 15 residues. Here the CDR3 DNA reads TGCGCCAGGGCGTTCTGGACTAGGCCTACAGATACGCAGTATTTT. It specifies CARAFWTRPTDTQYF.

This clone came up once. V usage is TRBV27 and J usage is TRBJ1-3, with TRBD1 matching 8 bases. The CDR3 is 17 amino acids. The trim removed 5 bases at V and 2 bases at J, leaving 11 bases unmatched. Per the germline V gene, CDR1 is MNHEY and CDR2 is SMNVEV (reference sequence). The CDR3 loop is CASSRGQGLTTGNTIYF. For the CDR3, the DNA is TGTGCCAGCAGTAGAGGACAGGGACTGACAACTGGAAACACCATATATTTT.

The genes are TRBV9 and TRBJ1-5; 7 bases fit TRBD1. This CDR3 contains 13 residues. Germline V gives CDR1 SGDLS, CDR2 YYNGEE. J lost 6 bases, V lost 3 bases, and 3 bases had no gene match. This chain's CDR3 is CASSATGAQPQHF. DNA of the CDR3: TGTGCCAGCAGCGCTACAGGGGCTCAGCCCCAGCATTTT.

The chain links TRBV18 to TRBJ1-3; 11 nucleotides match TRBD1. Trimming cost V 2 bases and J 4 bases; bases outside gene matches: 7. The CDR3 runs 17 residues. CDR1 is KGHSH and CDR2 is LQKENI in the germline V gene. CDR3 bases: TGTGCCAGCTCACCAAACTCGGACAGGGGGCCGGGAAACACCATATATTTT. It encodes CASSPNSDRGPGNTIYF.

The rearrangement uses TRBV18 and TRBJ1-5; maybe TRBD1 (6 bases). Germline V gene sequence: CDR1 KGHSH, CDR2 LQKENI. The CDR3 extends over 14 amino acids. V was trimmed by 4 bases and J by 1 base, leaving 8 bases between them. In DNA, the CDR3 is TGTGCCAGCTCACAGGGGGTAAGCAATCAGCCCCAGCATTTT. Protein: CASSQGVSNQPQHF.

The chain has TRBV7-6 and TRBJ2-1; TRBD2 is a possible D gene (6 bases). The CDR3 has 12 residues. V was cut by 5 bases and J by 9 bases, with 11 bases left in between. Per germline, CDR1 SGHVS and CDR2 FNYEAQ. CDR3 protein: CASSSSGVEQFF. DNA for the CDR3: TGTGCCAGCAGCAGCTCGGGGGTTGAGCAGTTCTTC.

The chain combines TRBV7-3 with TRBJ2-3; a possible D gene is TRBD2 (6 bases). The CDR3 contains 16 residues. V lost 2 bases and J 0 bases, leaving 12 bases between the germline ends. Germline-derived CDR1 and CDR2 are SGHTA and FQGTGA. The DNA for the CDR3 is TGTGCCAGCAGCTTATGGGGAGGTCAAAGCACAGATACGCAGTATTTT. Translated: CASSLWGGQSTDTQYF.

The chain couples TRBV30 to TRBJ2-7; D unresolved. Germline loops: CDR1 GTSNPN, CDR2 SVGIG (reference sequence). Trimming left V 7 bases short and J 2 bases short, with 18 bases between. The CDR3 spans 14 residues. The CDR3 DNA follows: TGTGCCTTGCGGCGGCATATCGATCCCTACGAGCAGTACTTC. Translated, it gives CALRRHIDPYEQYF.

As DNA, the CDR3 is TGTGCCAGCAGCCCGGGGGGGCTGAACACCGGGGAGCTGTTTTTT. Protein product: CASSPGGLNTGELFF. This chain joins TRBV11-3 and TRBJ2-2; 8 nucleotides align to TRBD2. Germline V CDR1 and CDR2: SGHNT, YENEEA. This CDR3 has 15 amino acids. V lost 5 bases to trimming and J lost 1 base; unmatched junction nucleotides: 3.

The chain has TRBV19 and TRBJ2-3; 11 nucleotides line up with TRBD1. Germline assignment: CDR1 LNHDA and CDR2 SQIVND (reference sequence). With V trimmed by 5 bases and J by 7 bases, 5 bases remained unmatched. This CDR3 is built from 14 residues. The DNA of the CDR3 is TGTGCCAGTAGTGGGACAGGGGGGGTCCATACGCAGTATTTT. The encoded protein is CASSGTGGVHTQYF.

This clone was detected once. The CDR3 spells CSVARTGEGTEAFF. CDR3 DNA sequence: TGCAGCGTTGCGAGGACAGGGGAGGGGACTGAAGCTTTCTTT. V usage is TRBV29-1 and J usage is TRBJ1-1; 9 bases agree with TRBD1. Germline V lookup: CDR1 SQVTM, CDR2 ANQGSEA. The CDR3 contains 14 residues. V lost 4 bases to trimming and J lost 5 bases; unmatched junction nucleotides: 8.

Only a few counts were recorded for this clone. The rearrangement links TRBV24-1 to TRBJ2-1, with 14 bases identical to TRBD2. After removal of 8 bases from V and 9 bases from J, the junction contained 5 bases not matched to a gene. Germline V lookup: CDR1 KGHDR, CDR2 SFDVKD. CDR3 length equals 14 residues. CDR3 in amino acids: CATTGTSGGGEQFF. Here the CDR3 DNA reads TGTGCCACCACCGGGACTAGCGGGGGTGGTGAGCAGTTCTTC.

This sequence joins TRBV20-1 and TRBJ2-1; 9 nucleotides line up with TRBD2. Germline lookup yields CDR1 DFQATT and CDR2 SNEGSKA (reference sequence). V shed 3 bases, J shed 4 bases, and the junction held 4 bases outside the gene matches. This CDR3 is built from 14 residues. The CDR3 is CSASGRGGYNEQFF. CDR3 sequence (DNA): TGCAGTGCTAGTGGGCGGGGGGGTTACAATGAGCAGTTCTTC.

The rearrangement uses TRBV7-9 and TRBJ2-3; 7 bases are shared with TRBD2. V dropped 2 bases and J dropped 4; count of bases not matched to a gene: 6. This CDR3 has 15 amino acids. Germline V gene sequence: CDR1 SEHNR, CDR2 FQNEAQ (reference sequence). DNA of the CDR3: TGTGCCAGCAGCTTATATTCGGCGGGGGCAGATACGCAGTATTTT. The encoded protein is CASSLYSAGADTQYF. Combining the CDR3 with reference TRBV7-9 and TRBJ2-3 gives the whole variable domain DTGVSQNPRHKITKRGQNVTFRCDPISEHNRLYWYRQTLGQGPEFLTYFQNEAQLEKSRLLSDRFSAERPKGSFSTLEIQRTEQGDSAMYLCASSLYSAGADTQYFGPGTRLTVL.